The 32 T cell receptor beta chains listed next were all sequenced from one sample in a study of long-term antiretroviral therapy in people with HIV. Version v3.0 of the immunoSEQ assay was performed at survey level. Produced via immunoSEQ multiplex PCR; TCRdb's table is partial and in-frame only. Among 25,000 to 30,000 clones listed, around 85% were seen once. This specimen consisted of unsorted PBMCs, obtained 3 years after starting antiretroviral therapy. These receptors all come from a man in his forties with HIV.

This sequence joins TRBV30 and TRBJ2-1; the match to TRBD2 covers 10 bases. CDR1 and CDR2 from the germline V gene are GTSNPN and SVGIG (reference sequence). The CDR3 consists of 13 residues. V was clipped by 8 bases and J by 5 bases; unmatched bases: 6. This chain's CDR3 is CAGQREGHNEQFF. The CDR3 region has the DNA TGTGCCGGCCAGCGGGAGGGCCACAATGAGCAGTTCTTC.

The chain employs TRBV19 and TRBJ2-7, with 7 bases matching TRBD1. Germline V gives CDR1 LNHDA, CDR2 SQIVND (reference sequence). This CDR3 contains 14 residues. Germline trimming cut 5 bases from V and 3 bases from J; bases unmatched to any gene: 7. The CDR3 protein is CASSDGTDNYEQYF. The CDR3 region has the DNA TGTGCCAGTAGTGACGGGACAGATAACTACGAGCAGTACTTC.

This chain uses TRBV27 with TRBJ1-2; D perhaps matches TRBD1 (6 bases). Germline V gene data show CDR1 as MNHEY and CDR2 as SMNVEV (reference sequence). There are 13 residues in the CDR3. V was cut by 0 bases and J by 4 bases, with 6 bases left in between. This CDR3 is CASSLSGGYGYTF. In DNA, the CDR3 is TGTGCCAGCAGTTTATCAGGGGGCTATGGCTACACCTTC.

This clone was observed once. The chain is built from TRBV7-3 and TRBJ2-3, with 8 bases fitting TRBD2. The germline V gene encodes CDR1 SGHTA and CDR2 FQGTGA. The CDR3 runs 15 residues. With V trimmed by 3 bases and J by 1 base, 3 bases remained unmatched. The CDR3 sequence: CASSLNSGGTDTQYF. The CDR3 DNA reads TGTGCCAGCAGCTTGAATAGCGGGGGCACAGATACGCAGTATTTT.

DNA for the CDR3: TGTGCCAGCAGTGACCCACACGGGACAGGGTCCTACGAGCAGTACTTC. This encodes CASSDPHGTGSYEQYF. The rearrangement links TRBV6-1 to TRBJ2-7; 9 bases are shared with TRBD1. The CDR3 spans 16 residues. V gave up 3 bases and J gave up 1 base; unmatched junction bases: 7. Germline assignment: CDR1 MNHNS and CDR2 SASEGT.

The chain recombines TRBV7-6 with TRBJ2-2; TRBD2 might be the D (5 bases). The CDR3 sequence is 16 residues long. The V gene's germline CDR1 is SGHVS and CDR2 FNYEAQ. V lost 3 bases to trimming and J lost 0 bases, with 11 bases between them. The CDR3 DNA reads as TGTGCCAGCAGCTTGGAAGGACTGACGAACACCGGGGAGCTGTTTTTT. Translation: CASSLEGLTNTGELFF.

The CDR3 loop reads CASSERLGSYNEQFF. The CDR3 DNA reads as TGTGCCAGCAGTGAACGCCTGGGCTCCTACAATGAGCAGTTCTTC. This sequence joins TRBV25-1 and TRBJ2-1; D is unclear. CDR1 is MGHDK and CDR2 is SYGVNS in the germline V gene. Deletions cut 2 bases from V and 0 bases from J, with 8 bases between. The length of the CDR3 is 15 residues.

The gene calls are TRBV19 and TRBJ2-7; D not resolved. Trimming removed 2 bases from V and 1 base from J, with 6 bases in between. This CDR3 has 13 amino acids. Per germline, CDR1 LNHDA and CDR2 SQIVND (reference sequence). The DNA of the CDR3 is TGTGCCAGTAGTATAACCCCATCCTACGAGCAGTACTTC. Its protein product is CASSITPSYEQYF. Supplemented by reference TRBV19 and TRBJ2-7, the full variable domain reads DGGITQSPKYLFRKEGQNVTLSCEQNLNHDAMYWYRQDPGQGLRLIYYSQIVNDFQKGDIAEGYSVSREKKESFPLTVTSAQKNPTAFYLCASSITPSYEQYFGPGTRLTVT.

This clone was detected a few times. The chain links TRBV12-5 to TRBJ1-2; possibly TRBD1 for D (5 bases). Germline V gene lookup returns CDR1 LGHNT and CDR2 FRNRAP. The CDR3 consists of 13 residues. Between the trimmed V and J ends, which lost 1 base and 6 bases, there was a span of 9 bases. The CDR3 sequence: CASGLGGNHGYTF. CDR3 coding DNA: TGTGCTAGTGGTTTGGGGGGGAATCATGGCTACACCTTC.

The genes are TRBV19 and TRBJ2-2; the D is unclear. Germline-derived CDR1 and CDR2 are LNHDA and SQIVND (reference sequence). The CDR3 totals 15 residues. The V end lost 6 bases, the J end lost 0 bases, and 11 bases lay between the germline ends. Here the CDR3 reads CASREGNANTGELFF. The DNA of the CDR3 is TGTGCCAGTAGAGAAGGTAATGCGAACACCGGGGAGCTGTTTTTT.

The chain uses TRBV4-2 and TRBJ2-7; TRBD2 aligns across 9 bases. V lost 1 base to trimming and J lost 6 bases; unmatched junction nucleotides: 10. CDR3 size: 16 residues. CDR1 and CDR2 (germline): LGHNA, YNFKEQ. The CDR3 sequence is CASSQVQGTSYSEQYF. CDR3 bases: TGTGCCAGCAGCCAAGTTCAAGGGACTAGCTATTCCGAGCAGTACTTC.

CDR3 in DNA: TGTGCCAGCAGCTTAGGACAGGGAAACACTGAAGCTTTCTTT. This codes for CASSLGQGNTEAFF. V and J are TRBV11-3 and TRBJ1-1; 7 bases map to TRBD1. CDR1 SGHNT and CDR2 YENEEA come from the germline V gene. The CDR3 extends over 14 amino acids. With V trimmed by 1 base and J by 2 bases, 1 base remained unmatched.

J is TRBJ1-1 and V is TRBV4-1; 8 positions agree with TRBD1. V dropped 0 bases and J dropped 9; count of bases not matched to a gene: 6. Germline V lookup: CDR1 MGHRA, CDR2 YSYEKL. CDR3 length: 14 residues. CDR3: CASSQDQDRAKAFF. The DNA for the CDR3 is TGCGCCAGCAGCCAAGATCAGGACAGGGCGAAAGCTTTCTTT.

As DNA, the CDR3 is TGTGCCAGCTCACCCCAGACAGGGTCTGATTCACCCCTCCACTTT. It yields the protein CASSPQTGSDSPLHF. The chain recombines TRBV18 with TRBJ1-6; 7 bases align to TRBD1. The CDR3 has 15 residues. Germline lookup yields CDR1 KGHSH and CDR2 LQKENI. With 3 bases clipped from V and 8 bases from J, the junction kept 7 bases outside the gene matches.

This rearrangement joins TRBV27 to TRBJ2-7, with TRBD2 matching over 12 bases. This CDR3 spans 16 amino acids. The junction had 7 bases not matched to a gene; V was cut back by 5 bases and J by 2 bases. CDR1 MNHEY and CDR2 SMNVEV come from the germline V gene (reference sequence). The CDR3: CASSQTWTSGTYEQYF. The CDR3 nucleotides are TGTGCCAGCAGTCAAACGTGGACTAGCGGGACCTACGAGCAGTACTTC.

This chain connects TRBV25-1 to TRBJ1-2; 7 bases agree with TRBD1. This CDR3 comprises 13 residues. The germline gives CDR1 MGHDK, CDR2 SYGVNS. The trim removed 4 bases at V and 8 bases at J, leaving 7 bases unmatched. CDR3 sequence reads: CASSGGGAGGYTF. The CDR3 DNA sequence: TGTGCCAGCAGTGGAGGGGGCGCGGGAGGCTACACCTTC.

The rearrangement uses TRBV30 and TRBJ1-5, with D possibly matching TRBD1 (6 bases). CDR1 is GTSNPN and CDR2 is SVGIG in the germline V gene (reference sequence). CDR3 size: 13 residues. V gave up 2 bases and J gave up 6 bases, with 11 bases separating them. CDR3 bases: TGTGCCTGGAGTACAGGGCACGGTCAGCCCCAGCATTTT. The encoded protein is CAWSTGHGQPQHF.

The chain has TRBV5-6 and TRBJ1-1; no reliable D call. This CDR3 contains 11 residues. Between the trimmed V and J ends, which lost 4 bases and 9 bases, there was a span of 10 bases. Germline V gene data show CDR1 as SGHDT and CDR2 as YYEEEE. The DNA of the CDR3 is TGTGCCAGCAGCACGGGATTCCAAGCTTTCTTT. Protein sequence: CASSTGFQAFF.

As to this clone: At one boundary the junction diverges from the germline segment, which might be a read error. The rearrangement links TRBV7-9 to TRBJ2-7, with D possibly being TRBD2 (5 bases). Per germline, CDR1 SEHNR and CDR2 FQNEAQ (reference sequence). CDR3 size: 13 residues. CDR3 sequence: CASSLASLMEQYF. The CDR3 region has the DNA TGTGCCAGCAGCCTAGCCTCGCTGATGGAGCAGTACTTC.

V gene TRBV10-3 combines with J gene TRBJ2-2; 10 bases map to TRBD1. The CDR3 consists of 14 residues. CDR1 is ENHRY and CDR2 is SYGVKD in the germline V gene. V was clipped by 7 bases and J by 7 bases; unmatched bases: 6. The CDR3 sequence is CAINDRGPDGELFF. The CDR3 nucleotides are TGTGCCATCAATGACAGGGGGCCGGACGGGGAGCTGTTTTTT.

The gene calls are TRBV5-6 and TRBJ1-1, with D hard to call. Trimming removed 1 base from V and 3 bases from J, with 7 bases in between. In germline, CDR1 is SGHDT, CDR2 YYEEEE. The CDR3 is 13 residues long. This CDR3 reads CASSLTGYTEAFF. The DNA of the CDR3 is TGTGCCAGCAGCTTGACGGGCTACACTGAAGCTTTCTTT.

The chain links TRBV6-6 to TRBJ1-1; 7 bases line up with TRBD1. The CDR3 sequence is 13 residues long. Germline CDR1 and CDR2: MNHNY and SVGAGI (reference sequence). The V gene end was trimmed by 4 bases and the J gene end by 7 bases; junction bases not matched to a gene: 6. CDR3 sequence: CASSWTGLGEAFF. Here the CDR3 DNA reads TGTGCCAGCAGTTGGACAGGCTTAGGTGAAGCTTTCTTT.

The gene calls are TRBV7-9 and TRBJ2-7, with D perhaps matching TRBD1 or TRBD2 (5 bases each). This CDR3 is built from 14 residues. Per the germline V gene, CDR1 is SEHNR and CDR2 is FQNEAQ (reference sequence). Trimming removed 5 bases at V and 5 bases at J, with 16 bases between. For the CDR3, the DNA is TGTGCCAGCAGCCCCACCGGGACGAGGGACGAGCAGTACTTC. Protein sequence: CASSPTGTRDEQYF.

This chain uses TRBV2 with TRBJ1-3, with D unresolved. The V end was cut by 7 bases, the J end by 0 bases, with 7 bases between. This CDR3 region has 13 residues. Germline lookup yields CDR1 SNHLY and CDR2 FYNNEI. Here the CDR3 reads CASTGNSGNTIYF. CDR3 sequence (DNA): TGTGCCAGCACAGGAAACTCTGGAAACACCATATATTTT.

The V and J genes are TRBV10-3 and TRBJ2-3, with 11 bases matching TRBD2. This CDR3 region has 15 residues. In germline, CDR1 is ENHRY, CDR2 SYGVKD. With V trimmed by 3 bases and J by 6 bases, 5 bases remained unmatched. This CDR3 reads CAISDGTSGLDTQYF. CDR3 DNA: TGTGCCATCAGTGACGGGACTAGCGGTCTGGATACGCAGTATTTT.

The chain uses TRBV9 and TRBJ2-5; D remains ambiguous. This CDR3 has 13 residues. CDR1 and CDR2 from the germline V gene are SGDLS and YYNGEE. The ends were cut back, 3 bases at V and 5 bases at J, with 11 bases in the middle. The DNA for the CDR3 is TGTGCCAGCAGCGCGGGCCCTTTTGAGACCCAGTACTTC. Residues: CASSAGPFETQYF.

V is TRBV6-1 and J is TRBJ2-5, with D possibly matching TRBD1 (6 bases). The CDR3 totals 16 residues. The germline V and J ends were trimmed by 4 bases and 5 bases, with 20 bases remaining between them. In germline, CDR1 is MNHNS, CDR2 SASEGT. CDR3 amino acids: CASSGRDNPNPETQYF. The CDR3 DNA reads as TGTGCCAGCAGTGGCCGGGACAACCCCAACCCGGAGACCCAGTACTTC.

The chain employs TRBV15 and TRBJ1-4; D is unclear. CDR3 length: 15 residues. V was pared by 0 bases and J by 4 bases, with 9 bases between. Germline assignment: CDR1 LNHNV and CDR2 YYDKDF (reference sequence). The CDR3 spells CATSRDLTDNEKLFF. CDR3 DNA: TGTGCCACCAGCAGAGATCTCACAGATAATGAAAAACTGTTTTTT.

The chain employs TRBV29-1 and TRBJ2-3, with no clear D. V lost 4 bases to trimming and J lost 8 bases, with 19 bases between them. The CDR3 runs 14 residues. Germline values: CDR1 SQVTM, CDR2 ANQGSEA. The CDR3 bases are TGCAGCGTTGGTGGGTTAGCTGACTCGGGTACGCAGTATTTT. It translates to CSVGGLADSGTQYF.

The chain's CDR3 is CASSLTGTGGEKLFF. The DNA of the CDR3 is TGTGCCAGCAGTTTGACCGGGACAGGGGGTGAAAAACTGTTTTTT. The J gene is TRBJ1-4, the V gene TRBV6-6; 11 nucleotides line up with TRBD1. CDR1 is MNHNY and CDR2 is SVGAGI in the germline V gene (reference sequence). V lost 4 bases and J lost 7; bases outside the gene matches: 5. The CDR3 is 15 residues long.

CDR3 amino acids: CASTPGTRAGELFF. In DNA form, the CDR3 reads TGCGCCAGCACCCCGGGGACTAGGGCCGGGGAGCTGTTTTTT. This chain joins TRBV10-2 and TRBJ2-2, with TRBD2 identical over 8 bases. CDR1 and CDR2 (germline): WSHSY, SAAADI. V trimming: 7 bases; J trimming: 6 bases; junction bases outside the gene matches: 7. This CDR3 region has 14 residues.

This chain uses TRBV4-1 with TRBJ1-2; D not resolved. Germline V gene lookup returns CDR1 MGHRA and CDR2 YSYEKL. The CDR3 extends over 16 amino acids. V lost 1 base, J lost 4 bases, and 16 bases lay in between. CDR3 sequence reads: CASSQVFMGNGYGYTF. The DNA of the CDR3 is TGCGCCAGCAGCCAAGTCTTCATGGGGAATGGCTATGGCTACACCTTC.